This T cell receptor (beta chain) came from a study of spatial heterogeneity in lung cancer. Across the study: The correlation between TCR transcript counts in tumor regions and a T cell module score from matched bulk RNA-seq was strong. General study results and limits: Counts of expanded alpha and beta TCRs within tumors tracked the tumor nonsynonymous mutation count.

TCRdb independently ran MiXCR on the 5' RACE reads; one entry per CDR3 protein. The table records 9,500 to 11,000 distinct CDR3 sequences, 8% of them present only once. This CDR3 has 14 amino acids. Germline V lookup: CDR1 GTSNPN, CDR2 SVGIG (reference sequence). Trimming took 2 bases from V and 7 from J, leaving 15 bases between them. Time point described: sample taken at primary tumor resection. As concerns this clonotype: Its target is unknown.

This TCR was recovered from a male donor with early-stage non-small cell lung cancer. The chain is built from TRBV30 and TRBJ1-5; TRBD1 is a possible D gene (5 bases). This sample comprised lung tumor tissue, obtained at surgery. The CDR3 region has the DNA TGTGCCTGGAGTACCCCGGGACGGGGGCAGCCCCAGCATTTT. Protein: CAWSTPGRGQPQHF.